The entry below gives a single T cell receptor (beta chain) sequence along with its context. Its target is not known. TRB was amplified from roughly 250-500 ng of blood genomic DNA. Multiplex PCR with BIOMED2 TRB-A/B primer pools amplified TRB rearrangements. TCRdb re-called the multiplex PCR reads with MiXCR, one entry per CDR3 protein. The sample gives 7,000 or so distinct CDR3 sequences, approximately 33% of which show up once; 20% to 30% is in the top ten. The entry originates in a study of T and B cells in COVID-19 patients. About the study: The recovered cohort's median age was roughly 31 years, versus approximately 70 years in active infection. Critical illness requiring mechanical ventilation or extracorporeal membrane oxygenation affected 12 of 20 active-infection patients.

Study-wide results and caveats: At recovery TRB diversity and richness exceeded healthy donors, after highly clonal active COVID-19 repertoires. Early severe-case samples and blood from mildly ill patients during symptoms were in short supply.

Sequencing input: blood. The sequence derives from a human donor who had recovered from COVID-19.

CDR3 loop: CASSLGDKNTEAFF. The CDR3 bases are TGCGCCAGCAGCTTGGGGGACAAGAACACTGAAGCTTTCTTT. The chain uses TRBV5-1 and TRBJ1-1; D is perhaps TRBD1 (6 bases). Germline V gene lookup returns CDR1 SGHRS and CDR2 YFSETQ. V lost 0 bases, J lost 1 base, and 7 bases lay in between. The CDR3 has 14 residues.